This TCR beta chain came from a study of cytomegalovirus exposure and HLA in healthy donors. Vbeta (60) and Jbeta (13) primers were used in the PCR. Profiled with immunoSEQ multiplex PCR; TCRdb holds only in-frame clones, not every one. The sample has more than 140,000 clones, approximately 78% seen once. There are a few counts of this clone. Its antigen is unidentified. Germline V gives CDR1 SGHRS, CDR2 YFSETQ. The CDR3 has 15 residues. V was pared by 6 bases and J by 0 bases, with 12 bases between. Overall study findings and caveats: Some V segments (TRBV6-2 and TRBV6-3 among them) were excluded as indistinguishable.

The chain carries TRBV5-1 and TRBJ2-2; D gene ambiguous. The material sequenced was PBMCs. The source is a man aged 18 to 30 in good health and CMV-seropositive. The CDR3 region has the DNA TGCGCCAGCACCCTGATTACAGCGAACACCGGGGAGCTGTTTTTT. It yields the protein CASTLITANTGELFF.